The clone carrying this T cell receptor beta chain occurred once. Its antigen is unidentified. These data belong to a study of Graves' ophthalmopathy and Graves' hyperthyroidism. Study-level findings and limits: The model predicted ophthalmopathy progression with about 70% sensitivity and around 72% specificity.

This CDR3 has 13 amino acids. Trimming removed 1 base at V and 3 bases at J, with 3 bases between. Germline CDR1 and CDR2: LGHDT and YNNKEL (reference sequence). From RNA, the CDR3 regions of TCR beta chains were amplified and sequenced. First-round RT-PCR with HTBI primers preceded a second-round multiplex PCR. TCRdb analysed the multiplex PCR reads with MiXCR anew, one entry per CDR3 protein. This table has about 57,000 distinct CDR3 sequences, approximately 50% appearing once. The rearrangement links TRBV3-1 to TRBJ1-4; D is undetermined. The TCR originated in an adult woman with Graves' ophthalmopathy. Material for sequencing was peripheral blood. In nucleotides, the CDR3 is TGTGCCAGCAGCCAAGGGGCTAATGAAAAACTGTTTTTT. It codes for CASSQGANEKLFF.